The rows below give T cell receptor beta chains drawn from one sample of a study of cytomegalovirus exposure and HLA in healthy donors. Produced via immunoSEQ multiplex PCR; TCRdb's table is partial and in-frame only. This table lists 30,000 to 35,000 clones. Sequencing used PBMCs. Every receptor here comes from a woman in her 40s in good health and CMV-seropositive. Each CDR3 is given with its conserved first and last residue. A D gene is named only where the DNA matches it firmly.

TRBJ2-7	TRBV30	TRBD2	TGTGCCTGGAGTCTACTAGCGGGAGGGAACGAGCAGTACTTC	CAWSLLAGGNEQYF
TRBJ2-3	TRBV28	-	TGTGCCAGCAGTTCCTCGGGCACAGATACGCAGTATTTT	CASSSSGTDTQYF
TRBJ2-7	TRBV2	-	TGTGCCAGCACAGGTTTCACCTACGAGCAGTACTTC	CASTGFTYEQYF
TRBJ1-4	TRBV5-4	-	TGTGCCAGCAGCTTTGACAGAACCTCAACTAATGAAAAACTGTTTTTT	CASSFDRTSTNEKLFF
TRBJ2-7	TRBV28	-	TGTGCCAGCAGTTATAGAGGCGTATCCTACGAGCAGTACTTC	CASSYRGVSYEQYF
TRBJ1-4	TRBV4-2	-	TGTGCCAGCAGCCAATTTAATGCGGAAAAACTGTTTTTT	CASSQFNAEKLFF
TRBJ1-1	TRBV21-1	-	TGTGCCAGCAGCCATCCGTCCGGGGCTGAAGCTTTCTTT	CASSHPSGAEAFF
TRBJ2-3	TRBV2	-	TGTGCCAGCAGAAGGGGGGGATCGGGCACAGATACGCAGTATTTT	CASRRGGSGTDTQYF
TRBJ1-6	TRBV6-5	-	TGTGCTACAGCCGGGGGCTCCTATAATTCACCCCTCCACTTT	CATAGGSYNSPLHF
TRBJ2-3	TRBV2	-	TGTGCCAGCATGTCGGGGGTAGAAGATACGCAGTATTTT	CASMSGVEDTQYF
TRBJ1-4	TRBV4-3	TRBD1	TGCGCCAGCAGCCCTGGGACAGGCAGAACTAATGAAAAACTGTTTTTT	CASSPGTGRTNEKLFF
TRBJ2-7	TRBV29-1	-	TGCAGCGTCTCGGGACATCCGTCCGGGCAGTACTTC	CSVSGHPSGQYF
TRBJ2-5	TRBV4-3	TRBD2	TGCGCCAGCAGCCAAGAAGCTAGCGGGATGGAGACCCAGTACTTC	CASSQEASGMETQYF
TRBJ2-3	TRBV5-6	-	TGTGCCAGCAGCTTGGATCAGGGCACAGATACGCAGTATTTT	CASSLDQGTDTQYF
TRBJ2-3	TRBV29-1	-	TGCAGCGCGGGGGGCGGCACAGATACGCAGTATTTT	CSAGGGTDTQYF
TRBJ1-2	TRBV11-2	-	TGTGCCAGCAGCTTAGCAACTGCAAATAACTATGGCTACACCTTC	CASSLATANNYGYTF
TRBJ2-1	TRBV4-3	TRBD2	TGCGCCAGCAGCCCAGGACTAGCGGAGTTCTACAATGAGCAGTTCTTC	CASSPGLAEFYNEQFF
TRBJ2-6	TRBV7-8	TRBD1	TGTGCCAGCAGCTTTCTAACAGGGGGCTCTGGGGCCAACGTCCTGACTTTC	CASSFLTGGSGANVLTF
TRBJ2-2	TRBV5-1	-	TGCGCCAGCCAGTCGTCGGGGGTCACCGGGGAGCTGTTTTTT	CASQSSGVTGELFF
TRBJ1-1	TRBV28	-	TGTGCCAGCAGATTCGGACCGGAGGAGAACACTGAAGCTTTCTTT	CASRFGPEENTEAFF
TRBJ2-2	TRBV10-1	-	TGCGCCAGCAGTGTAGAAGTTCGTGGGGAGCTGTTTTTT	CASSVEVRGELFF
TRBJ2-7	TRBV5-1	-	TGCGCCAGCAGCTGGGGTGGGGGGTCCTACGAGCAGTACTTC	CASSWGGGSYEQYF
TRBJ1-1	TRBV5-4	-	TGTGCCAGCAGCTTGTCTTTAAGGGGCGAGAACACTGAAGCTTTCTTT	CASSLSLRGENTEAFF
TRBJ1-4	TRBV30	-	TGTGCCTGGAGTGTCGGTAGTACCGCGGCTGAAAAACTGTTTTTT	CAWSVGSTAAEKLFF
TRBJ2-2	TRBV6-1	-	TGTGCCTTGCTAAGAGGTTCGACCGGGGAGCTGTTTTTT	CALLRGSTGELFF
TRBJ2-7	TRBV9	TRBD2	TGTGCCAGCAGTCCTGGCGGGAGCTCCTACGAGCAGTACTTC	CASSPGGSSYEQYF
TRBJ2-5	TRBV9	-	TGTGCCAGCAGCGCTTATAACATGGCGGGGAGGGAGACCCAGTACTTC	CASSAYNMAGRETQYF
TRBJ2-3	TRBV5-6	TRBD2	TGTGCCAGCAGCTTTGGACTAGACACAGATACGCAGTATTTT	CASSFGLDTDTQYF
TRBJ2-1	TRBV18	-	TGTGCCAGCTCACCAGGCGCTGGACTCGTCGACAATGAGCAGTTCTTC	CASSPGAGLVDNEQFF
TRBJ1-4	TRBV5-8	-	TGTGCCAGCAGCTTGGGTCTCGTCGGTGAAAAACTGTTTTTT	CASSLGLVGEKLFF
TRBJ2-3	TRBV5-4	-	TGTGCCAGCACCAAGACGCGGGAAGATACGCAGTATTTT	CASTKTREDTQYF
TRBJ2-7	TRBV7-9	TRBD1	TGTGCCAGCAGCTTGGAATCGGACAGGGACGAGCAGTACTTC	CASSLESDRDEQYF
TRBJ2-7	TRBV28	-	TGTGCCAGCAGTGTAGGCGGGACTTCAGGATACGAGCAGTACTTC	CASSVGGTSGYEQYF
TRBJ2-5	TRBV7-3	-	TGTGCCAGCAGCTTAACCGGGGATAAGGGAGAGACCCAGTACTTC	CASSLTGDKGETQYF
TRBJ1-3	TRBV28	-	TGTGCCAGCAGTTTATACAGGGTCTCTGGAAACACCATATATTTT	CASSLYRVSGNTIYF
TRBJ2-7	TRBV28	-	TGTGCCAGCAGCCCGACGAGGAGCTCCTACGAGCAGTACTTC	CASSPTRSSYEQYF
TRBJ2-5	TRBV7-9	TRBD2	TGTGCCAGCAGCTCATTACATATAGCGGGAGGGAAGGAGACCCAGTACTTC	CASSSLHIAGGKETQYF
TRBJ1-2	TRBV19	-	TGTGCCAGTACCTCTAACCGCGGGGAAGGCTACACCTTC	CASTSNRGEGYTF
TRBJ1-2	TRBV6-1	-	TGTGCCAGCACCGACAGGACGGCGTATGGCTACACCTTC	CASTDRTAYGYTF
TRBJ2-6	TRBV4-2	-	TGTGCCAGCAGCCAAGATCAAACAGTCTCTGGGGCCAACGTCCTGACTTTC	CASSQDQTVSGANVLTF
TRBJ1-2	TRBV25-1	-	TGTGCCAGCAGGACAGGTACCTATGGCTACACCTTC	CASRTGTYGYTF
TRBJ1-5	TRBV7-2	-	TGTGCCAGCAGCTCCCGGACGGGAAGCAATCAGCCCCAGCATTTT	CASSSRTGSNQPQHF
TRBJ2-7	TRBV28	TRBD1	TGTGCCAGCCGCACCGACAGGGGGAATATCTACGAGCAGTACTTC	CASRTDRGNIYEQYF
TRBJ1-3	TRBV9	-	TGTGCCAGCAGCGCGCCAGGGTGGCACGCTGGAAACACCATATATTTT	CASSAPGWHAGNTIYF
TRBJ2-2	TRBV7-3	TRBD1	TGTGCCAGCAGCCCCGGACAGGGGGCGCGTGGCGGGGAGCTGTTTTTT	CASSPGQGARGGELFF
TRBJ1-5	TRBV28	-	TGTGCCAGCAGTTTGGGGGGTGGGGGTGGTGGAAGCAATCAGCCCCAGCATTTT	CASSLGGGGGGSNQPQHF
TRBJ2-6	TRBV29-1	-	TGCAGCGTTGCGGGGGATTTCTCTGGGGCCAACGTCCTGACTTTC	CSVAGDFSGANVLTF
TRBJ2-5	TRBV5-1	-	TGCGCCAGCAGCTTGGATCGGGGGTCCGGGGAGACCCAGTACTTC	CASSLDRGSGETQYF
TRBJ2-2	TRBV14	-	TGTGCCAGCAGCCAAGCCTATTGGTCCGGGGAGCTGTTTTTT	CASSQAYWSGELFF
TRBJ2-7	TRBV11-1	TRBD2	TGTGCCAGCAGCCCCACCCTAGCGGGGGCCTTCTACGAGCAGTACTTC	CASSPTLAGAFYEQYF
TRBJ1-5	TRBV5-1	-	TGCGCCAGCAGCTTGGACAGTCCTTATCAGCCCCAGCATTTT	CASSLDSPYQPQHF
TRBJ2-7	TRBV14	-	TGTGCCAGCAGCGTTTCAGGTGGGCTTTACGAGCAGTACTTC	CASSVSGGLYEQYF
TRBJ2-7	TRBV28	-	TGTGCCAGCAGTTTTCCGGGGAACTACGAGCAGTACTTC	CASSFPGNYEQYF